This note documents a single T cell receptor (beta chain) sequence. What it binds is unknown. These data come from a study of T cells in Graves' hyperthyroidism and ophthalmopathy. For the study at large: Before any treatment, at initial diagnosis, peripheral blood was collected. General study findings and limits: Peripheral blood also featured most of the thyroid clonotypes expanded above 0.001.

RNA transcripts served as the template for amplifying TCR beta CDR3 regions. HTBI primers were the set used in a first-round RT-PCR of the TCR CDR3. TCRdb analysed the multiplex PCR reads with MiXCR anew, one entry per CDR3 protein. The sample contains about half a million distinct CDR3 sequences, roughly 16% of which appear only once. The material sequenced was blood. This TCR came from a woman in her twenties or thirties with Graves' ophthalmopathy.

The CDR3 DNA sequence: TGCGCCAGCAGCTTGGCGGTCGGGTCGGATGAGCAGTACTTC. This codes for CASSLAVGSDEQYF. This chain joins TRBV5-1 and TRBJ2-7; no clear D gene. The CDR3 runs 14 residues. Trimming removed 0 bases from V and 7 bases from J, with 14 bases in between. Germline CDR1 reads SGHRS; CDR2 reads YFSETQ.